The 15 T cell receptor beta chains presented below share a single source sample, sequenced in a study of T cells expressing NK-cell markers. TCRdb reprocessed the 5' RACE reads and keeps a single row for each CDR3 protein, giving no DNA. This sample's table reports 200,000 to 300,000 distinct CDR3 sequences. The sequenced sample consisted of blood T cells: a sorted CD56 or NKG2C T cell subset, CD4+ or CD8+ T cells, or bulk PBMC T cells (not recorded which). The receptor source for this set is a man younger than 35 in good health.

The rearrangement joins TRBV12-3 or TRBV12-4 to TRBJ2-1; TCRdb's assignment of TRBD1 cannot be checked, as there is no DNA. There are 15 residues in the CDR3. The CDR3: CASSPAGQVIREQFF.

The chain couples TRBV11-2 to TRBJ2-3; TCRdb's assignment of TRBD1 cannot be checked, as there is no DNA. CDR1 and CDR2 from the germline V gene are SGHAT and FQNNGV. This CDR3 is built from 13 residues. This CDR3 is CASSAGGTDTQYF.

The V call is TRBV19, the J call TRBJ1-3; without DNA, the TCRdb call of TRBD1 cannot be checked. The CDR3 has 15 residues. CDR1 LNHDA and CDR2 SQIVND come from the germline V gene (reference sequence). The CDR3 loop reads CASRGSGQGRNTIYF.

The rearrangement joins TRBV5-6 to TRBJ2-1. Germline lookup yields CDR1 SGHDT and CDR2 YYEEEE. The CDR3 extends over 16 amino acids. CDR3 region: CASSLTRTGSYNEQFF.

This chain links TRBV7-6 with TRBJ2-3; the D call of TRBD2 rests on TCRdb alone, since no DNA is present to check it. CDR1 SGHVS and CDR2 FNYEAQ come from the germline V gene. This CDR3 is 17 amino acids long. The chain's CDR3 is CASSSPGGRGYTDTQYF.

This chain links TRBV11-3 with TRBJ2-1. This CDR3 has 15 residues. Germline V gene data show CDR1 as SGHNT and CDR2 as YENEEA. The CDR3: CASSPTGTPYNEQFF.

The chain recombines TRBV6-2 or TRBV6-3 with TRBJ2-1; TCRdb outputs TRBD1, but without DNA this stays unchecked. The CDR3 runs to 12 residues. Germline V gives CDR1 MNHEY, CDR2 SVGEGT. The chain's CDR3 is CASSYFPREQFF.

The chain couples TRBV29-1 to TRBJ1-4; TCRdb reports TRBD1, a call that lacks DNA to check it against. This CDR3 is 13 amino acids long. The V gene's germline CDR1 is SQVTM and CDR2 ANQGSEA. CDR3 amino acids: CSVSGQSNEKLFF.

The chain carries TRBV20-1 and TRBJ2-2. Germline-derived CDR1 and CDR2 are DFQATT and SNEGSKA (reference sequence). This CDR3 contains 15 residues. The CDR3 reads CSASKNQGITGELFF.

CDR3 loop: CASGLFFDVQGADQPQHF. This chain uses TRBV12-5 with TRBJ1-5; the D call from TCRdb, TRBD1, cannot be confirmed without DNA. Per the germline V gene, CDR1 is LGHNT and CDR2 is FRNRAP. CDR3 length: 18 amino acids. Filled out from reference TRBV12-5 and TRBJ1-5, the complete variable domain reads DARVTQTPRHKVTEMGQEVTMRCQPILGHNTVFWYRQTMMQGLELLAYFRNRAPLDDSGMPKDRFSAEMPDATLATLKIQPSEPRDSAVYFCASGLFFDVQGADQPQHFGDGTRLSIL.

This chain uses TRBV11-1 with TRBJ1-6; TCRdb's assignment of TRBD1 cannot be checked, as there is no DNA. Germline V gene lookup returns CDR1 SGHAT and CDR2 FQDESV (reference sequence). The CDR3 has 18 amino acids. This chain's CDR3 is CASSAATGDNYINSPLHF. The entire variable domain, with the rest obtained from reference TRBV11-1 and TRBJ1-6, is as follows: EAEVAQSPRYKITEKSQAVAFWCDPISGHATLYWYRQILGQGPELLVQFQDESVVDDSQLPKDRFSAERLKGVDSTLKIQPAELGDSAMYLCASSAATGDNYINSPLHFGNGTRLTVT.

The chain recombines TRBV20-1 with TRBJ1-1. From germline, CDR1 is DFQATT and CDR2 SNEGSKA (reference sequence). The CDR3 covers 14 residues. CDR3 sequence reads: CSARDRRRNTEAFF.

This CDR3 reads CASSLGLVAGETQYF. V gene TRBV7-9 combines with J gene TRBJ2-5. Germline CDR1 reads SEHNR; CDR2 reads FQNEAQ (reference sequence). The CDR3 has 15 amino acids. Supplemented by reference TRBV7-9 and TRBJ2-5, the full variable domain reads DTGVSQNPRHKITKRGQNVTFRCDPISEHNRLYWYRQTLGQGPEFLTYFQNEAQLEKSRLLSDRFSAERPKGSFSTLEIQRTEQGDSAMYLCASSLGLVAGETQYFGPGTRLLVL.

This sequence joins TRBV10-3 and TRBJ2-1; checking the TCRdb D call of TRBD2 is not possible without DNA. The CDR3 is 13 residues long. CDR1 ENHRY and CDR2 SYGVKD come from the germline V gene. The CDR3 sequence: CAISEGQFNEQFF.

V and J are TRBV20-1 and TRBJ1-6; TCRdb selects TRBD1, and the lack of DNA leaves this call unchecked. The length of the CDR3 is 15 residues. Germline CDR1 reads DFQATT; CDR2 reads SNEGSKA (reference sequence). The CDR3 sequence: CSARLLQGWNSPLHF.